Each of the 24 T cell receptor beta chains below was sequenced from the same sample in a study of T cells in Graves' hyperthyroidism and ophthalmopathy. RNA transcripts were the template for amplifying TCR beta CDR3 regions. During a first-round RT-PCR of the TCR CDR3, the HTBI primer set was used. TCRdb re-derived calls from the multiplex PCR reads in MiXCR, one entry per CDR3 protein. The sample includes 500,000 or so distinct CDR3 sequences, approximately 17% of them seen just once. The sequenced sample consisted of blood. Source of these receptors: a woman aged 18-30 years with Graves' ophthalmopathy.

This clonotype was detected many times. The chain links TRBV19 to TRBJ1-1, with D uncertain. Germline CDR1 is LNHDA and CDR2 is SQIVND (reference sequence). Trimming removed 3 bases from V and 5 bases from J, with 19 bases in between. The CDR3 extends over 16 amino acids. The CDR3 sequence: CASSMRPGPGGTEAFF. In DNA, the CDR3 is TGTGCCAGTAGTATGAGGCCCGGCCCGGGCGGGACTGAAGCTTTCTTT.

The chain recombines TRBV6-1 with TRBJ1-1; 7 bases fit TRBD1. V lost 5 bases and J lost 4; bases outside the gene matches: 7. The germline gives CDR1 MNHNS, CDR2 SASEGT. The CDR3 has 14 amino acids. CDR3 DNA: TGTGCCAGCAGTAAGACAGGGATCCTCACTGAAGCTTTCTTT. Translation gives CASSKTGILTEAFF.

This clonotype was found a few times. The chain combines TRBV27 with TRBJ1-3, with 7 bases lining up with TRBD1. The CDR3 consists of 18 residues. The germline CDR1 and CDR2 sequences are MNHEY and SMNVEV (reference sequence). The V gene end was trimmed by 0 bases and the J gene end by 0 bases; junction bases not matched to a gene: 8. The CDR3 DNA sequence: TGTGCCAGCAGTTTATCGGAAGGGGGCTTCTCCTCTGGAAACACCATATATTTT. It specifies CASSLSEGGFSSGNTIYF.

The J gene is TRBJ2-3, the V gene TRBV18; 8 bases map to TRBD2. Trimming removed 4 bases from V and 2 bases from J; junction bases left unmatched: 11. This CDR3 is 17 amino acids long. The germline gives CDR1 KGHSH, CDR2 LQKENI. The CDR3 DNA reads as TGTGCCAGCTCACTATACGGAGCGGGAGCTTCCACAGATACGCAGTATTTT. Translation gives CASSLYGAGASTDTQYF.

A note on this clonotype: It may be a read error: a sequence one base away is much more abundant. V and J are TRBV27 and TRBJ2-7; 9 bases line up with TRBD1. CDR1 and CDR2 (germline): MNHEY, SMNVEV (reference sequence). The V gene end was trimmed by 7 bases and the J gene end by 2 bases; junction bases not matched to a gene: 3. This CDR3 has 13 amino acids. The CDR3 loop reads CASKGDRAYEQYF. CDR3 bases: TGTGCCAGCAAGGGGGACAGGGCCTACGAGCAGTACTTC.

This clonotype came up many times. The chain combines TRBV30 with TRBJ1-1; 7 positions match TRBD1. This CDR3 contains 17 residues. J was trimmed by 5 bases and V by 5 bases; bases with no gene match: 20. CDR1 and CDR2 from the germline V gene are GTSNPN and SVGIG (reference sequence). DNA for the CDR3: TGTGCCTGGCGGCTTACAGGGGCGGGAGCGGGTTTAACTGAAGCTTTCTTT. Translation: CAWRLTGAGAGLTEAFF.

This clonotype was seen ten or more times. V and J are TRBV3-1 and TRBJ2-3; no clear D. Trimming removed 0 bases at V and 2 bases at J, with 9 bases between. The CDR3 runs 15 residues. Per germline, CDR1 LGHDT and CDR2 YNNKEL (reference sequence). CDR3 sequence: CASSQDWANTDTQYF. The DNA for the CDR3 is TGTGCCAGCAGCCAAGATTGGGCGAACACAGATACGCAGTATTTT.

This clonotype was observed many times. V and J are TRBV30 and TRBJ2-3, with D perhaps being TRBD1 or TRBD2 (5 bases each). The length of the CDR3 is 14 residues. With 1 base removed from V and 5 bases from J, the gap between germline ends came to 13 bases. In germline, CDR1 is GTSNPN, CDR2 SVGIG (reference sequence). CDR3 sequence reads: CAWSGVRGRDTQYF. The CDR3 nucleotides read TGTGCCTGGAGTGGGGTGAGGGGCCGAGATACGCAGTATTTT.

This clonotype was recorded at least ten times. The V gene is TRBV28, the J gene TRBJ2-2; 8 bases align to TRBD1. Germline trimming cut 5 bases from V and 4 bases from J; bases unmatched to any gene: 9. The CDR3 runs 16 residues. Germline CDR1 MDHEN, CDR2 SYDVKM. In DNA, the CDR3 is TGTGCCAGCAGTCCAGGGGGCAGAGGTCGCACCGGGGAGCTGTTTTTT. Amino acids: CASSPGGRGRTGELFF.

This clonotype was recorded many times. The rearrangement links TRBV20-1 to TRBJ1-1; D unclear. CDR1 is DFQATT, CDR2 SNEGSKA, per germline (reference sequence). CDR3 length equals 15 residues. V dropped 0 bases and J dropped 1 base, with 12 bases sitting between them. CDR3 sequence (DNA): TGCAGTGCTAGAGATCAACGCACAGAGAACACTGAAGCTTTCTTT. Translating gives CSARDQRTENTEAFF.

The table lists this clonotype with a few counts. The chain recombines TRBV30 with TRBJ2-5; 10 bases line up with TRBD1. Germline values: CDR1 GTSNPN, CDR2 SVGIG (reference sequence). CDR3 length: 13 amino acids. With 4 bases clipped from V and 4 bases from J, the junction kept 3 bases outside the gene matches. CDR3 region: CAWTGTGAETQYF. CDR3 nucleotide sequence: TGTGCCTGGACTGGGACAGGGGCAGAGACCCAGTACTTC.

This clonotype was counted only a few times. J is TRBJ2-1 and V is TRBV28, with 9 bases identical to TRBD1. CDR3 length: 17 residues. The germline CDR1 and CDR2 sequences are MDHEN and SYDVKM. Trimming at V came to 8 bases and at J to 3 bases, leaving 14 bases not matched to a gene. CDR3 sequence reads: CASGTTWTGDNYNEQFF. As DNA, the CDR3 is TGTGCCAGCGGTACTACTTGGACAGGGGACAACTACAATGAGCAGTTCTTC.

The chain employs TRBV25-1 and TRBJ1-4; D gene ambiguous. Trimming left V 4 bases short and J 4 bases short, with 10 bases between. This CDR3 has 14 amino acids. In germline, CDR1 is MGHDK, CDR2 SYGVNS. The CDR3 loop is CASSARAHNEKLFF. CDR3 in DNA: TGTGCCAGCAGTGCAAGGGCTCATAATGAAAAACTGTTTTTT.

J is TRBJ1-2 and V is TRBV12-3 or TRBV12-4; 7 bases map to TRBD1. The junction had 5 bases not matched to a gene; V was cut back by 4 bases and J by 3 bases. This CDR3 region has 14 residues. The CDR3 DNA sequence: TGTGCCAGCAGTTCGTCAGGGGGTCACTATGGCTACACCTTC. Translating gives CASSSSGGHYGYTF.

This CDR3 reads CASSRRQETQYF. CDR3 coding DNA: TGTGCCAGCTCCAGGCGGCAAGAGACCCAGTACTTC. The rearrangement uses TRBV28 and TRBJ2-5; unclear D gene. Germline V gene sequence: CDR1 MDHEN, CDR2 SYDVKM. Trimming cost V 8 bases and J 2 bases, with 9 bases left between them. CDR3 length: 12 residues.

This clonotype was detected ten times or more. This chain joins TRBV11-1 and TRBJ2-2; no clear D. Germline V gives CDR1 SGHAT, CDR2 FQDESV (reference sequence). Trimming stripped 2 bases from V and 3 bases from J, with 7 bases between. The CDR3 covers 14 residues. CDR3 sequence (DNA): TGTGCCAGCAGCTTATTCTGGGACACCGGGGAGCTGTTTTTT. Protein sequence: CASSLFWDTGELFF.

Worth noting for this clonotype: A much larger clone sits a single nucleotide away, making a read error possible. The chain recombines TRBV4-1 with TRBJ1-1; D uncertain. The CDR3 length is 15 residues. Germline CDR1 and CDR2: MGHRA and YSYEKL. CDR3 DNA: TGCGTCAGCAGCCAAGATTCATTTATCGACACTGAAGCTTTCTTT. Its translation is CVSSQDSFIDTEAFF.

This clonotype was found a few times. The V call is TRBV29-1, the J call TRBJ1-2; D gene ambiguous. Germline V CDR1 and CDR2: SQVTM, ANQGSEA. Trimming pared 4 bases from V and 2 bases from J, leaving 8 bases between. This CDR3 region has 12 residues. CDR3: CSVAAFNYGYTF. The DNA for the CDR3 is TGCAGCGTTGCGGCCTTCAACTATGGCTACACCTTC.

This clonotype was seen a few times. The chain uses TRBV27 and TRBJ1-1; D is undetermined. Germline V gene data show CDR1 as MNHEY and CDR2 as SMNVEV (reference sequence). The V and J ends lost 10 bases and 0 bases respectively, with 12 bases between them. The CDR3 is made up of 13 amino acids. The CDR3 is CATHRGLNTEAFF. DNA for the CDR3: TGTGCCACCCATAGAGGCTTGAACACTGAAGCTTTCTTT.

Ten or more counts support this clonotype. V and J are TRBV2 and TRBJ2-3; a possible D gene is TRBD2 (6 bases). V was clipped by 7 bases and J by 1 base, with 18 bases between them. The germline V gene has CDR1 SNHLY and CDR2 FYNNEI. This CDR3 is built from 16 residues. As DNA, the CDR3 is TGTGCCAGCATCGGGTGGGGGGAAGAGGGCACAGATACGCAGTATTTT. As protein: CASIGWGEEGTDTQYF.

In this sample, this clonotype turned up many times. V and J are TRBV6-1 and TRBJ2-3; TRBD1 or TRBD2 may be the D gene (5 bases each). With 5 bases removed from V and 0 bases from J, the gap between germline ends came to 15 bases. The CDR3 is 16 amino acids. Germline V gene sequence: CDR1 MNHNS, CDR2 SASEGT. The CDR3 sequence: CASSRGREGSTDTQYF. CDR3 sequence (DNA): TGTGCCAGCAGTCGGGGACGTGAGGGTAGCACAGATACGCAGTATTTT.

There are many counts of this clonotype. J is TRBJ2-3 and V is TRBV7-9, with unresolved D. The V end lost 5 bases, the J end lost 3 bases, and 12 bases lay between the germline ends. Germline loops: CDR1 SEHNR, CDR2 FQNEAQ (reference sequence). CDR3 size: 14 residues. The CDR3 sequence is CASSPQRRTDTQYF. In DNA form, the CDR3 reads TGTGCCAGCAGCCCCCAGCGACGAACAGATACGCAGTATTTT.

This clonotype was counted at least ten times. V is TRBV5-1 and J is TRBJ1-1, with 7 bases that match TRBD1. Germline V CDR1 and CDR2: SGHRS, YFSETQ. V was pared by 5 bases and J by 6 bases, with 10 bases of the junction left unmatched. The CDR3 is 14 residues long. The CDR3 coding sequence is TGCGCCAGCAGGGGGGAACAGGGGTTGGCTGAAGCTTTCTTT. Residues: CASRGEQGLAEAFF.

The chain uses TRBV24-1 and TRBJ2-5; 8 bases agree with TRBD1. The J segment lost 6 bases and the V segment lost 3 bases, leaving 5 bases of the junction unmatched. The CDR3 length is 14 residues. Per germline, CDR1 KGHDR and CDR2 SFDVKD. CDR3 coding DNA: TGTGCCACCAGTGATCCTGGACAGGGAAAGACCCAGTACTTC. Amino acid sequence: CATSDPGQGKTQYF.